The T cell receptor beta chain under discussion was sequenced for a study of T cell responses to AZD1222 COVID-19 vaccine. The protocol was immunoSEQ multiplex PCR, while the TCRdb copy is restricted to in-frame clones and leaves out a portion. The sample has some 130,000 clones; over 75% are singletons. CDR1 and CDR2 from the germline V gene are SGHRS and YFSETQ. This CDR3 region has 15 residues. The J segment lost 3 bases and the V segment lost 4 bases, leaving 6 bases of the junction unmatched. The sample was peripheral blood, taken on day 0 of AZD1222 vaccination. The chain links TRBV5-1 to TRBJ2-1, with 8 positions matching TRBD2. The clonotype originates from an adult in good health. Here the CDR3 reads CASSLLAAVYNEQFF. DNA of the CDR3: TGCGCCAGCAGCCTACTAGCGGCCGTCTACAATGAGCAGTTCTTC.